Below are 6 T cell receptor beta chains sequenced from a single sample in a study of T cells in localized non-small cell lung cancer (dated by TCRdb to the early 2020s). Receptors were amplified or captured by the immunoSEQ multiplex PCR assay. The table comes from immuneACCESS by way of TCRdb, which keeps in-frame sequences with V and J called. Part of the clones is missing from these tables; in studies checked, under half for an unresolved V gene and the rest for unknown reasons. Recorded for this sample are about 40,000 clones; 75% to 90% of them occurred a single time. 5.5% to 6.5% of the sample comes from the top ten. Sequenced here: peripheral blood, sampled before any cancer treatment. Receptors originate from a man aged 35 to 69 with stage I lung adenocarcinoma.

This chain uses TRBV30 with TRBJ1-2; D call uncertain. This CDR3 region has 14 residues. Trimming took off 5 bases at V and 6 bases at J, with 19 bases between the two ends. Germline loops: CDR1 GTSNPN, CDR2 SVGIG (reference sequence). The CDR3 DNA reads TGTGCCTGGCGAGACCTCACCGGGGTTCATGGCTACACCTTC. It yields the protein CAWRDLTGVHGYTF.

The chain uses TRBV19 and TRBJ1-4, with a tentative D call TRBD1 (5 bases). CDR1 LNHDA and CDR2 SQIVND come from the germline V gene (reference sequence). The CDR3 loop spans 15 amino acids. V was shortened by 6 bases and J by 3 bases, with 14 bases between the two germline ends. The CDR3 DNA follows: TGTGCCAGTAGGGACGGGGGAGCCTCTAATGAAAAACTGTTTTTT. Translation: CASRDGGASNEKLFF.

This clone came up once. The V call is TRBV5-6, the J call TRBJ2-7; 9 bases are shared with TRBD1. The CDR3 totals 16 residues. Germline CDR1 reads SGHDT; CDR2 reads YYEEEE. With 2 bases clipped from V and 2 bases from J, the junction kept 8 bases outside the gene matches. The CDR3 bases are TGTGCCAGCAGCTTAGACAGGGGGGTGGATACCTACGAGCAGTACTTC. This codes for CASSLDRGVDTYEQYF.

This clone was observed a single time. This chain uses TRBV5-1 with TRBJ2-7; TRBD2 is a possible D gene (6 bases). This CDR3 is 15 amino acids long. Germline assignment: CDR1 SGHRS and CDR2 YFSETQ. V lost 4 bases and J lost 0, with 14 bases in between. The CDR3 here is CASSPGREYSYEQYF. CDR3 in DNA: TGCGCCAGCAGCCCCGGACGGGAGTACTCCTACGAGCAGTACTTC.

The chain recombines TRBV19 with TRBJ1-5; D is unresolved. Germline assignment: CDR1 LNHDA and CDR2 SQIVND (reference sequence). V lost 3 bases and J 0 bases, leaving 9 bases between the germline ends. The CDR3 has 15 amino acids. CDR3 amino acids: CASSIRQYSNQPQHF. In DNA, the CDR3 is TGTGCCAGTAGTATCCGGCAATATAGCAATCAGCCCCAGCATTTT.

This chain links TRBV11-2 with TRBJ2-3, with D possibly matching TRBD2 (6 bases). The germline V gene encodes CDR1 SGHAT and CDR2 FQNNGV. Trimming shortened V by 5 bases and J by 0 bases, and 9 bases separated the two germline ends. This CDR3 is built from 14 residues. CDR3 in amino acids: CASSPGLSTDTQYF. The CDR3 DNA follows: TGTGCCAGCAGCCCGGGACTGAGCACAGATACGCAGTATTTT.